These T cell receptor beta chains were read from a single sample in a study of blood T cell repertoires in COVID-19. Sequencing used immunoSEQ multiplex PCR; TCRdb keeps in-frame clones, though not all of them. The sample yields fewer than 300,000 clones, roughly 80% seen once. Sequences were obtained from PBMCs or T cells enriched from blood (not recorded which). Source of these receptors: a man aged 35-49 years who had been exposed to COVID-19. Both conserved end residues are part of each CDR3. The D gene is left open where the match is weak. Part of the rows lack a size; the others show once, few, many or a class for expanded clones.

clone_size: .
v_call: TRBV2
d_call: TRBD1
cdr3_length: 17
j_call: TRBJ1-1
cdr3_nt: TGTGCCAGCAGTGTGAGGACAGGGAATGCTCTGGACACTGAAGCTTTCTTT
cdr3_aa: CASSVRTGNALDTEAFF

clone_size: .
v_call: TRBV6-5
d_call: TRBD1
cdr3_length: 13
j_call: TRBJ2-7
cdr3_nt: TGTGCCAGCGCCCGGACAGGGGGCTACGAGCAGTACTTC
cdr3_aa: CASARTGGYEQYF

clone_size: .
v_call: TRBV29-1
d_call: TRBD2
cdr3_length: 15
j_call: TRBJ2-7
cdr3_nt: TGCAGCGCCGACCCGGGGGGTACCCCCTCCTACGAGCAGTACTTC
cdr3_aa: CSADPGGTPSYEQYF

clone_size: few
v_call: TRBV6-4
d_call: TRBD2
cdr3_length: 15
j_call: TRBJ2-3
cdr3_nt: TGTGCCAGCAGTGCTGTAGCGGGAGGGGAGGATACGCAGTATTTT
cdr3_aa: CASSAVAGGEDTQYF

clone_size: .
v_call: TRBV10-3
d_call: TRBD2
cdr3_length: 13
j_call: TRBJ2-3
cdr3_nt: TGTGCCGCCACTAGCGGTCGCACAGATACGCAGTATTTT
cdr3_aa: CAATSGRTDTQYF

clone_size: .
v_call: TRBV21-1
d_call: .
cdr3_length: 15
j_call: TRBJ1-3
cdr3_nt: TGTGCCAGCAGCCGGGACAGGGAATCGGGAAACACCATATATTTT
cdr3_aa: CASSRDRESGNTIYF

clone_size: .
v_call: TRBV5-1
d_call: TRBD2
cdr3_length: 16
j_call: TRBJ2-3
cdr3_nt: TGCGCCAGCACGAGAGACAGCGCGGGGGGCACAGATACGCAGTATTTT
cdr3_aa: CASTRDSAGGTDTQYF

clone_size: .
v_call: TRBV2
d_call: .
cdr3_length: 15
j_call: TRBJ1-5
cdr3_nt: TGTGCCAGCAGTGATGGGGTCACGGGATATCAGCCCCAGCATTTT
cdr3_aa: CASSDGVTGYQPQHF

clone_size: .
v_call: TRBV18
d_call: .
cdr3_length: 15
j_call: TRBJ1-5
cdr3_nt: TGTGCCAGCTCACCTACAGGGAAGAGCAATCAGCCCCAGCATTTT
cdr3_aa: CASSPTGKSNQPQHF

clone_size: few
v_call: TRBV2
d_call: .
cdr3_length: 13
j_call: TRBJ2-2
cdr3_nt: TGTGCCAGCAGGCGGGGTAGGACCGGGGAGCTGTTTTTT
cdr3_aa: CASRRGRTGELFF

clone_size: .
v_call: TRBV11-2
d_call: TRBD1
cdr3_length: 18
j_call: TRBJ2-4
cdr3_nt: TGTGCCAGCAGTTCACTAAGGGGGCTAACACTAGCCAAAAACATTCAGTACTTC
cdr3_aa: CASSSLRGLTLAKNIQYF

clone_size: .
v_call: TRBV12-3/TRBV12-4
d_call: .
cdr3_length: 13
j_call: TRBJ1-6
cdr3_nt: TGTGCCAGCAGTTTATTGGGCTCTTCACCCCTCCACTTT
cdr3_aa: CASSLLGSSPLHF

clone_size: few
v_call: TRBV2
d_call: TRBD2
cdr3_length: 13
j_call: TRBJ2-7
cdr3_nt: TGTGCCAGCGTGACTAGCGGGAGTAGTGAGCAGTACTTC
cdr3_aa: CASVTSGSSEQYF

clone_size: .
v_call: TRBV18
d_call: .
cdr3_length: 11
j_call: TRBJ1-1
cdr3_nt: TGTGCCAGCTCATGGGACAATGAAGCTTTCTTT
cdr3_aa: CASSWDNEAFF

clone_size: .
v_call: TRBV5-1
d_call: .
cdr3_length: 14
j_call: TRBJ2-6
cdr3_nt: TGCGCCAGCAGCCCAGGCTCTGGGGCCAACGTCCTGACTTTC
cdr3_aa: CASSPGSGANVLTF

clone_size: few
v_call: TRBV5-1
d_call: .
cdr3_length: 13
j_call: TRBJ1-2
cdr3_nt: TGCGCCAGCAGCTTGGCCGGGGACTATGGCTACACCTTC
cdr3_aa: CASSLAGDYGYTF

clone_size: .
v_call: TRBV7-8
d_call: TRBD2
cdr3_length: 14
j_call: TRBJ2-3
cdr3_nt: TGTGCCAGCAGCTCGGGACTAGCCACAGATACGCAGTATTTT
cdr3_aa: CASSSGLATDTQYF

clone_size: .
v_call: TRBV14
d_call: TRBD2
cdr3_length: 15
j_call: TRBJ2-1
cdr3_nt: TGTGCCAGCAGCCCCCGCATAGCGGGAGTTCGTGAGCAGTTCTTC
cdr3_aa: CASSPRIAGVREQFF

clone_size: .
v_call: TRBV5-5
d_call: TRBD2
cdr3_length: 13
j_call: TRBJ2-2
cdr3_nt: TGTGCCAGCAGAACACTAGCGTCCGGGGAGCTGTTTTTT
cdr3_aa: CASRTLASGELFF

clone_size: few
v_call: TRBV19
d_call: .
cdr3_length: 14
j_call: TRBJ1-5
cdr3_nt: TGTGCCAGTAGTCTTTTCCAGGCGCTAAAGCCCCAGCATTTT
cdr3_aa: CASSLFQALKPQHF

clone_size: .
v_call: TRBV2
d_call: TRBD1
cdr3_length: 15
j_call: TRBJ1-2
cdr3_nt: TGTGCCAGCAGTGTTTTAGGGACAGGGGAGAATGGCTACACCTTC
cdr3_aa: CASSVLGTGENGYTF

clone_size: .
v_call: TRBV5-1
d_call: .
cdr3_length: 12
j_call: TRBJ2-1
cdr3_nt: TGCGCCAGCTGGGACTCCCACATTGAGCAGTTCTTC
cdr3_aa: CASWDSHIEQFF

clone_size: .
v_call: TRBV24-1
d_call: .
cdr3_length: 16
j_call: TRBJ2-1
cdr3_nt: TGTGCCACCAGTGATTCCGGGACAAATCACTACAATGAGCAGTTCTTC
cdr3_aa: CATSDSGTNHYNEQFF

clone_size: .
v_call: TRBV10-3
d_call: .
cdr3_length: 14
j_call: TRBJ2-1
cdr3_nt: TGTGCCATCAGTGCTGTAGCAGCCAACAATGAGCAGTTCTTC
cdr3_aa: CAISAVAANNEQFF

clone_size: .
v_call: TRBV15
d_call: .
cdr3_length: 15
j_call: TRBJ2-5
cdr3_nt: TGTGCCACCAGCAGAGAACAGGGGGGGGCGGAGACCCAGTACTTC
cdr3_aa: CATSREQGGAETQYF

clone_size: .
v_call: TRBV3-1/TRBV3-2
d_call: .
cdr3_length: 14
j_call: TRBJ2-7
cdr3_nt: TGTGCCAGCGACGGTGGACCGAGGGGGTACGAGCAGTACTTC
cdr3_aa: CASDGGPRGYEQYF

clone_size: .
v_call: TRBV5-4
d_call: TRBD2
cdr3_length: 16
j_call: TRBJ2-4
cdr3_nt: TGTGCCAGCAGCGATCGAGCGGGGGGAGCCAAAAACATTCAGTACTTC
cdr3_aa: CASSDRAGGAKNIQYF

clone_size: .
v_call: TRBV5-4
d_call: TRBD1
cdr3_length: 15
j_call: TRBJ1-6
cdr3_nt: TGTGCCAGCAGCCCTAACAGGGGTGGAGGTTCACCCCTCCACTTT
cdr3_aa: CASSPNRGGGSPLHF

clone_size: .
v_call: TRBV5-6
d_call: TRBD1
cdr3_length: 14
j_call: TRBJ2-7
cdr3_nt: TGTGCCAGCAGGGGGACAGGGGGGTCCTACGAGCAGTACTTC
cdr3_aa: CASRGTGGSYEQYF

clone_size: .
v_call: TRBV7-2
d_call: .
cdr3_length: 15
j_call: TRBJ1-1
cdr3_nt: TGTGCCAGCTCTAGTGTGGCGAGAATGAACACTGAAGCTTTCTTT
cdr3_aa: CASSSVARMNTEAFF

clone_size: .
v_call: TRBV7-2
d_call: TRBD1
cdr3_length: 15
j_call: TRBJ2-7
cdr3_nt: TGTGCCAGCAGCAGAGGACAGGCGATTTCCTACGAGCAGTACTTC
cdr3_aa: CASSRGQAISYEQYF

clone_size: .
v_call: TRBV19
d_call: TRBD2
cdr3_length: 15
j_call: TRBJ2-3
cdr3_nt: TGTGCCAGTAGGAAACTAGCGGGAGGCACAGATACGCAGTATTTT
cdr3_aa: CASRKLAGGTDTQYF

clone_size: .
v_call: TRBV23-1
d_call: TRBD1
cdr3_length: 15
j_call: TRBJ2-1
cdr3_nt: TGCGCCAGCGTTACCGCAGGGGGCTTCAACAATGAGCAGTTCTTC
cdr3_aa: CASVTAGGFNNEQFF

clone_size: .
v_call: TRBV6-4
d_call: TRBD1
cdr3_length: 13
j_call: TRBJ2-1
cdr3_nt: TGTGCCAGCAGTGACTTGGGGACAGGGGTTCTGTTCTTC
cdr3_aa: CASSDLGTGVLFF

clone_size: .
v_call: TRBV27
d_call: TRBD1
cdr3_length: 16
j_call: TRBJ2-2
cdr3_nt: TGTGCCAGCACCCTGGGACAGGGGGCTCGGACCGGGGAGCTGTTTTTT
cdr3_aa: CASTLGQGARTGELFF

clone_size: .
v_call: TRBV5-6
d_call: TRBD1
cdr3_length: 14
j_call: TRBJ2-2
cdr3_nt: TGTGCCAGCACACGGGACAGGGTGACCGGGGAGCTGTTTTTT
cdr3_aa: CASTRDRVTGELFF

clone_size: .
v_call: TRBV6-5
d_call: .
cdr3_length: 13
j_call: TRBJ1-2
cdr3_nt: TGTGCCAGCACAGCGGGGGGAGGCTATGGCTACACCTTC
cdr3_aa: CASTAGGGYGYTF

clone_size: .
v_call: TRBV3-1/TRBV3-2
d_call: .
cdr3_length: 16
j_call: TRBJ2-3
cdr3_nt: TGTGCCAGCAGCCCCGTTGCGGCGGCCAGCACAGATACGCAGTATTTT
cdr3_aa: CASSPVAAASTDTQYF

clone_size: few
v_call: TRBV6-5
d_call: .
cdr3_length: 15
j_call: TRBJ1-1
cdr3_nt: TGTGCCAGCAGTCCACCGGGGTTTATGAACACTGAAGCTTTCTTT
cdr3_aa: CASSPPGFMNTEAFF

clone_size: .
v_call: TRBV9
d_call: TRBD1
cdr3_length: 14
j_call: TRBJ2-5
cdr3_nt: TGTGCCAGCAGCGTACGACAGGGGTGGGAGACCCAGTACTTC
cdr3_aa: CASSVRQGWETQYF

clone_size: .
v_call: TRBV5-1
d_call: .
cdr3_length: 16
j_call: TRBJ1-3
cdr3_nt: TGCGCCAGCAGCTTGGGCAGGATGGCCTCTGGAAACACCATATATTTT
cdr3_aa: CASSLGRMASGNTIYF

clone_size: .
v_call: TRBV9
d_call: .
cdr3_length: 15
j_call: TRBJ2-7
cdr3_nt: TGTGCCAGCAGCGTATCCCCCCAGGGTAACTACGAGCAGTACTTC
cdr3_aa: CASSVSPQGNYEQYF

clone_size: .
v_call: TRBV7-8
d_call: TRBD2
cdr3_length: 16
j_call: TRBJ2-5
cdr3_nt: TGTGCCAGCACCTCATCTTCGGGACTAGGGCAAGAGACCCAGTACTTC
cdr3_aa: CASTSSSGLGQETQYF

clone_size: .
v_call: TRBV11-2
d_call: .
cdr3_length: 13
j_call: TRBJ1-2
cdr3_nt: TGTGCCAGCAGCTTGCGACAGCCGTATGGCTACACCTTC
cdr3_aa: CASSLRQPYGYTF

clone_size: few
v_call: TRBV27
d_call: .
cdr3_length: 12
j_call: TRBJ2-5
cdr3_nt: TGTGCCAGCAGTCGAACTCAAGAGACCCAGTACTTC
cdr3_aa: CASSRTQETQYF

clone_size: .
v_call: TRBV19
d_call: .
cdr3_length: 15
j_call: TRBJ1-3
cdr3_nt: TGTGCCAGCACTTCGAAAACTCGCTCTGGAAACACCATATATTTT
cdr3_aa: CASTSKTRSGNTIYF

clone_size: .
v_call: TRBV29-1
d_call: TRBD1
cdr3_length: 13
j_call: TRBJ1-2
cdr3_nt: TGCAGCGTTGAGGATCAGGGGGCTAACGGCTACACCTTC
cdr3_aa: CSVEDQGANGYTF

clone_size: once
v_call: TRBV12-5
d_call: .
cdr3_length: 13
j_call: TRBJ2-4
cdr3_nt: TGTGCTAGTGGTTTGTTAACCGGGGACATTCAGTACTTC
cdr3_aa: CASGLLTGDIQYF

clone_size: .
v_call: TRBV18
d_call: .
cdr3_length: 14
j_call: TRBJ1-6
cdr3_nt: TGTGCCAGCTCACCACAGGAGCGCAATTCACCCCTCCACTTT
cdr3_aa: CASSPQERNSPLHF

clone_size: .
v_call: TRBV6-1
d_call: .
cdr3_length: 12
j_call: TRBJ1-6
cdr3_nt: TGTGCCAGCAGTGAAGCCTCCCCACCCCTCCACTTT
cdr3_aa: CASSEASPPLHF

clone_size: .
v_call: TRBV27
d_call: .
cdr3_length: 15
j_call: TRBJ2-6
cdr3_nt: TGTGCCAGCAGTTTTACGGTCTCTGGGGCCAACGTCCTGACTTTC
cdr3_aa: CASSFTVSGANVLTF

clone_size: .
v_call: TRBV7-2
d_call: TRBD1
cdr3_length: 18
j_call: TRBJ2-3
cdr3_nt: TGTGCCAGCAGCCCCCCGCTTAGGGGGCGCCTCCGCACAGATACGCAGTATTTT
cdr3_aa: CASSPPLRGRLRTDTQYF

clone_size: few
v_call: TRBV9
d_call: TRBD1
cdr3_length: 15
j_call: TRBJ1-6
cdr3_nt: TGTGCCAGCAGCGTAGAGGGGACAGGGAATTCACCCCTCCACTTT
cdr3_aa: CASSVEGTGNSPLHF

clone_size: .
v_call: TRBV5-8
d_call: TRBD2
cdr3_length: 15
j_call: TRBJ2-7
cdr3_nt: TGTGCCAGCAGCTGGGTGGGAGGGCCTTGGTACGAGCAGTACTTC
cdr3_aa: CASSWVGGPWYEQYF

clone_size: .
v_call: TRBV6-5
d_call: .
cdr3_length: 11
j_call: TRBJ1-4
cdr3_nt: TGTGCCACCGGGGGAAGGGAAAAACTGTTTTTT
cdr3_aa: CATGGREKLFF